This TCR beta chain was identified in a study of Ad26.COV2.S vaccination and SARS-CoV-2 variants. Using immunoSEQ multiplex PCR, the repertoire was profiled, and TCRdb retains in-frame clones only, with some absent. Counted here are 300,000 to 400,000 clones, just under 85% occurring once; the ten biggest clones make up about 2.1%. The CDR3 has 16 residues. Trimming removed 0 bases from V and 0 bases from J, with 9 bases in between. Germline assignment: CDR1 LNHDA and CDR2 SQIVND (reference sequence). This sample's treatment: roughly 18 received Ad26.COV2.S at low or high dose, single or two shots; several received placebo; per-sample allocation not given. The investigators took samples on day 63 after the first vaccine or placebo injection. Vaccination employed an Ad26 vector expressing the Wuhan-strain SARS-CoV-2 spike.

The sample consisted of peripheral blood, taken in a trial of Ad26.COV2.S vaccine versus placebo. The chain carries TRBV19 and TRBJ1-3; D ambiguous. The sequence was collected from a person aged 18 to 59 who received the Ad26.COV2.S COVID-19 vaccine or a placebo. CDR3 DNA sequence: TGTGCCAGTAGTATAGATCCCAGGCGCTCTGGAAACACCATATATTTT. Amino acid sequence: CASSIDPRRSGNTIYF.